This TCR beta chain was captured by sequencing in a study of control samples from healthy donors and cancer patients. The assay was immunoSEQ multiplex PCR, and TCRdb's table has in-frame clones only and misses some. The sample shows nearly 200,000 clones, roughly nine tenths of them seen only once. Germline V gene sequence: CDR1 MNHEY, CDR2 SMNVEV (reference sequence). The CDR3 totals 15 residues. Trimming took 7 bases from V and 7 from J, leaving 20 bases between them. Material for sequencing was blood. This chain links TRBV27 with TRBJ2-1, with D perhaps being TRBD1 or TRBD2 (5 bases each). This clonotype was sampled from a young man in good health. The CDR3 bases are TGTGCCAGCACCCCGCTGGGGCCCGAGGGGAATGAGCAGTTCTTC. Translated: CASTPLGPEGNEQFF.